Listed below are T cell receptor beta chains from one sample, sequenced in a study of cytomegalovirus exposure and HLA in healthy donors. Only in-frame clones appear in the TCRdb table, and some are missing; sequencing was by immunoSEQ multiplex PCR. The repertoire holds 130,000 to 150,000 clones, with 73% as singletons. The specimen was PBMCs. Receptors were obtained from a woman aged 40 to 50 in good health and CMV-seronegative. Each CDR3 is given without its conserved first and last residue. The order of the fields is CDR3 protein, J gene, V gene.

ASSQAGLNTEAF | TRBJ1-1 | TRBV4-1
ASRDRGETQY | TRBJ2-5 | TRBV5-1
ASMWGAGQETQY | TRBJ2-5 | TRBV6-1
ASSLLGGDTEAF | TRBJ1-1 | TRBV4-1
ASSRREGARGYNEQF | TRBJ2-1 | TRBV5-6
ASSSPGQGNTEAF | TRBJ1-1 | TRBV5-4
ASSWKSGGPSYEQY | TRBJ2-7 | TRBV10-1
ASSLSGGLELF | TRBJ1-4 | TRBV27
ASSQETVTEAF | TRBJ1-1 | TRBV4-2
ASSEQGLLGEQF | TRBJ2-1 | TRBV6-1
ASSLGTYNEQF | TRBJ2-1 | TRBV2
ASGLMASNGEQF | TRBJ2-1 | TRBV12-5
ASSLGTGVLDTIY | TRBJ1-3 | TRBV7-8
ASRKGTGGNQPQH | TRBJ1-5 | TRBV2
ASTGTGGLQETQY | TRBJ2-5 | TRBV5-4
AIRASGNTIY | TRBJ1-3 | TRBV10-3
ASSLSGTANYGYT | TRBJ1-2 | TRBV28
ASSLEGQGAQKAF | TRBJ1-1 | TRBV5-6
ASSESMGADTQY | TRBJ2-3 | TRBV10-1
ASSETTGGTEAF | TRBJ1-1 | TRBV2
ASAFDRMNTEAF | TRBJ1-1 | TRBV2
ASSSNRENTEAF | TRBJ1-1 | TRBV9
AISPTSGGTQETQY | TRBJ2-5 | TRBV10-3
ASSVWDRGGPETQY | TRBJ2-5 | TRBV9
ASSLGPSTEAF | TRBJ1-1 | TRBV7-8
ASSDLAGGPSDTQY | TRBJ2-3 | TRBV10-1
ASSRLAGAETQY | TRBJ2-5 | TRBV9
SVHPGTDTQY | TRBJ2-3 | TRBV29-1
ATSAQSEGSNEQY | TRBJ2-7 | TRBV15
AISRDRGSDEQF | TRBJ2-1 | TRBV10-3
ASSFRVSGEAF | TRBJ1-1 | TRBV5-1
ASSNNLQSNYGYT | TRBJ1-2 | TRBV21-1
ASSHSTGTGANYGYT | TRBJ1-2 | TRBV4-1
ASILAFPFRAASTDTQY | TRBJ2-3 | TRBV6-8
ASSVGPGNTEAF | TRBJ1-1 | TRBV9
ASSVGGGLGQETQY | TRBJ2-5 | TRBV9
ASSQERTTGGDEPGYT | TRBJ1-2 | TRBV4-2
ASSLTSARAEAF | TRBJ1-1 | TRBV7-3
ASSWTSGGQETQY | TRBJ2-5 | TRBV7-3
ASSLPRQGTLRTEAF | TRBJ1-1 | TRBV7-9
ASSPPGANEKLF | TRBJ1-4 | TRBV18
ASTQDGTNTEAF | TRBJ1-1 | TRBV2
ASSRGLSSYEQY | TRBJ2-7 | TRBV18
ASSEDRSSYNSPLH | TRBJ1-6 | TRBV7-6
ASSLMPGNYGYT | TRBJ1-2 | TRBV7-8